The rows below give T cell receptor beta chains drawn from one sample of a study of control samples from healthy donors and cancer patients. TCRdb's copy holds only in-frame clones and misses some; the assay was immunoSEQ multiplex PCR. Its clone listing holds 150,000 to 200,000 clones. The source material was blood. Every receptor here comes from a woman aged 25-40 years in good health. Each CDR3 is given with its conserved first and last residue. Each record gives: CDR3 length, V gene, J gene, clone size, D gene, CDR3 DNA, CDR3 protein. The D gene is left open where the match is weak. Size values are once, few and many counts, or a class for expanded clones, and some rows have none.

14	TRBV6-1	TRBJ2-2	medium-sized	.	TGTGCCAGCAGTGAAGGGACAGACACCGGGGAGCTGTTTTTT	CASSEGTDTGELFF
13	TRBV3-1/TRBV3-2	TRBJ1-4	.	.	TGTGCCAGCAGCCAAGGACTCAGAGAAAAACTGTTTTTT	CASSQGLREKLFF
14	TRBV6-4	TRBJ2-3	.	TRBD2	TGTGCCAGCAGCGTGGGACTAGCTCCAGATACGCAGTATTTT	CASSVGLAPDTQYF
14	TRBV11-1	TRBJ1-1	.	.	TGTGCCAGCAGCTTCGGATCTATGAACACTGAAGCTTTCTTT	CASSFGSMNTEAFF
15	TRBV13	TRBJ2-5	.	.	TGTGCCAGCAGCTTAGGGGCCAGGGGGGAAGAGACCCAGTACTTC	CASSLGARGEETQYF
14	TRBV28	TRBJ2-3	.	.	TGTGCCAGCAGATTACGCCCTGAGGGGGATACGCAGTATTTT	CASRLRPEGDTQYF
15	TRBV19	TRBJ1-1	.	TRBD1	TGTGCCAGTAGTATAGAACACAGGGGGAACACTGAAGCTTTCTTT	CASSIEHRGNTEAFF
12	TRBV10-2	TRBJ1-1	.	.	TGCGCCAGCAGTGAGGGAAATGCTGAAGCTTTCTTT	CASSEGNAEAFF
16	TRBV25-1	TRBJ1-4	.	.	TGTGCCAGCAGTACATCGCAAGGGGCCTCAAGGGAAAAACTGTTTTTT	CASSTSQGASREKLFF
15	TRBV27	TRBJ2-3	.	TRBD2	TGTGCCAGCAGTTTTAGGGGAGGGAGGGCAGATACGCAGTATTTT	CASSFRGGRADTQYF
17	TRBV6-4	TRBJ2-3	.	.	TGTGCCAGCAGTCCGAGAGGAACAGGGACTGCAACAGATACGCAGTATTTT	CASSPRGTGTATDTQYF
13	TRBV28	TRBJ2-7	.	.	TGTGCCAGCAGTTTGACACCGTCCTACGAGCAGTACTTC	CASSLTPSYEQYF
12	TRBV11-2	TRBJ2-1	.	.	TGTGCCAGCAGCTTAGGGAATCATGAGCAGTTCTTC	CASSLGNHEQFF
13	TRBV2	TRBJ1-4	.	.	TGTGCCGGGGCGTCGGGCCCTCGCGAAAAACTGTTTTTT	CAGASGPREKLFF
14	TRBV11-2	TRBJ1-1	.	.	TGTGCCAGCAGTCAATCGCGACAGAGCACTGAAGCTTTCTTT	CASSQSRQSTEAFF
13	TRBV7-2	TRBJ2-5	.	.	TGTGCCAGCAGCCCTGGACTGCAAGAGACCCAGTACTTC	CASSPGLQETQYF
13	TRBV16	TRBJ1-3	.	TRBD1	TGTGCCAGCAGCCCCGACAGGGCGAACACCATATATTTT	CASSPDRANTIYF
16	TRBV6-5	TRBJ2-5	.	TRBD2	TGTGCCAGCAGTTCCGGGACTAGCGGGGCGAAAGAGACCCAGTACTTC	CASSSGTSGAKETQYF
16	TRBV9	TRBJ1-2	.	.	TGTGCCAGCAGCCCCCTGTCCTGGAGTTTGAACTATGGCTACACCTTC	CASSPLSWSLNYGYTF
15	TRBV27	TRBJ1-5	.	TRBD1	TGTGCCAGCAGCAAATCCGGGACAGGGGAACAGCCCCAGCATTTT	CASSKSGTGEQPQHF
15	TRBV6-6	TRBJ1-2	.	TRBD1	TGTGCCAGCAGCTCCACCGGGACAGCTAACTATGGCTACACCTTC	CASSSTGTANYGYTF
15	TRBV29-1	TRBJ1-1	.	.	TGCAGCGTCCTCCCGGGACTTGGGGTGAACACTGAAGCTTTCTTT	CSVLPGLGVNTEAFF
17	TRBV18	TRBJ1-2	.	.	TGTGCCAGCTCACCGAGCGTTACAGGGACCTCTTTCTATGGCTACACCTTC	CASSPSVTGTSFYGYTF
15	TRBV27	TRBJ1-2	.	.	TGTGCCAGCAGTTTATCCGGGCAGGGGTTCCGTGGCTACACCTTC	CASSLSGQGFRGYTF
14	TRBV6-5	TRBJ1-1	.	.	TGTGCCAGCAGCCTCCGGCAGGGGAGGACTGAAGCTTTCTTT	CASSLRQGRTEAFF
16	TRBV5-6	TRBJ1-6	.	.	TGTGCCAGCAGCTTGGAGCGGACAGCTTATAATTCACCCCTCCACTTT	CASSLERTAYNSPLHF
16	TRBV9	TRBJ2-2	.	TRBD1	TGTGCCAGCAGCGCGTGGGGGACAGGTTTCACCGGGGAGCTGTTTTTT	CASSAWGTGFTGELFF
13	TRBV5-4	TRBJ1-1	.	.	TGTGCCAGCAGCTTGGATATGAACACTGAAGCTTTCTTT	CASSLDMNTEAFF
15	TRBV4-3	TRBJ1-6	.	.	TGCGCCAGCAGCCAAGATCCAGGGAATAGATCACCCCTCCACTTT	CASSQDPGNRSPLHF
15	TRBV6-5	TRBJ2-5	.	.	TGTGCCAGCAGAAAGGGACTGCTGTACCAAGAGACCCAGTACTTC	CASRKGLLYQETQYF
14	TRBV5-4	TRBJ2-1	.	.	TGTGCCAGCAGCTTTCCCGGGAATTACAATGAGCAGTTCTTC	CASSFPGNYNEQFF
18	TRBV14	TRBJ2-7	.	.	TGTGCCAGCAGCCACCGGGGGGGTACAGGGGGCGCATTCGACGAGCAGTACTTC	CASSHRGGTGGAFDEQYF
15	TRBV3-1/TRBV3-2	TRBJ1-6	.	.	TGTGCCAGCAAGGCCGGGGACATTGGTAAATCACCCCTCCACTTT	CASKAGDIGKSPLHF
14	TRBV15	TRBJ1-3	.	.	TGTGCCACCAGCTCAGGGTCAACCTTCAACACCATATATTTT	CATSSGSTFNTIYF
16	TRBV28	TRBJ2-7	.	.	TGTGCCAGCAGTTTATTTCAATTTAGCAAGTCCTACGAGCAGTACTTC	CASSLFQFSKSYEQYF
12	TRBV20-1	TRBJ2-1	.	.	TGCAGTGCTAGTAAAGGGTACAATGAGCAGTTCTTC	CSASKGYNEQFF
13	TRBV20-1	TRBJ2-3	.	.	TGCAGTGCTAGTCTCTTTAACACAGATACGCAGTATTTT	CSASLFNTDTQYF
13	TRBV2	TRBJ2-5	.	.	TGTGCCAGCAGTGACAGGCTAGGAAAGACCCAGTACTTC	CASSDRLGKTQYF
15	TRBV7-8	TRBJ1-1	.	.	TGTGCCAGCAGCTTAGTGGAGGGGCCGAGAACTGAAGCTTTCTTT	CASSLVEGPRTEAFF
17	TRBV11-2	TRBJ2-5	.	TRBD1	TGTGCCAGCAGCTTAGGAGCTTCGGTGGGACAGGTGGAGACCCAGTACTTC	CASSLGASVGQVETQYF
14	TRBV6-5	TRBJ2-5	.	.	TGTGCCAGTCGGAAGGGACAAGCGCGAGAGACCCAGTACTTC	CASRKGQARETQYF
12	TRBV12-3/TRBV12-4	TRBJ1-2	.	.	TGTGCCAGCAGTGGTCCCGGATATGGCTACACCTTC	CASSGPGYGYTF
14	TRBV11-2	TRBJ1-3	.	.	TGTGCCAGCAGCTCCAATGGGGGGGGAAACACCATATATTTT	CASSSNGGGNTIYF
12	TRBV19	TRBJ1-2	.	.	TGTGCCAGTGTGGACGGTTCCTCGGGCTACACCTTC	CASVDGSSGYTF
12	TRBV7-9	TRBJ1-2	.	TRBD1	TGTGCCAGCGGCGGGACAGGGGGAGAGGACACCTTC	CASGGTGGEDTF
14	TRBV28	TRBJ1-1	.	.	TGTGCCAGCAGTTGGTACAGAGAGAACACTGAAGCTTTCTTT	CASSWYRENTEAFF
12	TRBV30	TRBJ1-2	.	.	TGTGCCTGGACCGGTCTGAAGAATGGCTACACCTTC	CAWTGLKNGYTF
15	TRBV7-9	TRBJ2-7	.	TRBD1	TGTGCCATTAGCACGCAGGGGGCGGAACGGAGCGAGCAGTACTTC	CAISTQGAERSEQYF
13	TRBV12-3/TRBV12-4	TRBJ2-3	.	TRBD2	TGTGCCAGCAACCTAGCGGGAACAGATACGCAGTATTTT	CASNLAGTDTQYF
15	TRBV28	TRBJ2-7	.	.	TGTGCCAGCAGTTTTGAAGGGGCCCAGTCCTACGAGCAGTACTTC	CASSFEGAQSYEQYF
15	TRBV10-1	TRBJ2-7	.	TRBD1	TGCGCCAGCAGTTCGGGACAGGGACCCACCTACGAGCAGTACTTC	CASSSGQGPTYEQYF